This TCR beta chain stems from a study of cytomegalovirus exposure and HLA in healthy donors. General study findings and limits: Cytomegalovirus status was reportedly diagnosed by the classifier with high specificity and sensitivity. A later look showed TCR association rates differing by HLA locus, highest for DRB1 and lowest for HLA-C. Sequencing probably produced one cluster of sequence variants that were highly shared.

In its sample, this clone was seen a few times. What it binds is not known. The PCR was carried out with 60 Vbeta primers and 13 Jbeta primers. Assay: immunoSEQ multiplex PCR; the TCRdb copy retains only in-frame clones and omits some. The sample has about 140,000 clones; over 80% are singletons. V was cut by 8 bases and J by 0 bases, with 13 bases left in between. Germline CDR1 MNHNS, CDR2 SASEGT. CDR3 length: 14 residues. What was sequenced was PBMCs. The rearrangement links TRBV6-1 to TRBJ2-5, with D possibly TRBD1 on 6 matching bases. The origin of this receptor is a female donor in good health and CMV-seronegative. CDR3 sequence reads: CASRQDSYQETQYF. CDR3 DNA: TGTGCCAGCCGACAGGATTCGTACCAAGAGACCCAGTACTTC.